These T cell receptor beta chains were read from a single sample in a study of cytomegalovirus exposure and HLA in healthy donors. Profiled with immunoSEQ multiplex PCR; TCRdb holds only in-frame clones, not every one. The table shows 90,000 to 100,000 clones, with about 90% occurring only once. Sequencing was carried out using PBMCs. Receptors originate from a man aged 18 to 30 in good health and CMV-seropositive. The CDR3 runs from the conserved cysteine through the conserved F or W. Fields, in order: D gene, V gene, clone size, J gene, CDR3 DNA, CDR3 protein. The D gene is left open where the match is weak. The size of a clone is reported for some rows only, either as once, few or many, or as a class for expanded clones.

-,TRBV10-2,few,TRBJ1-5,TGCGCCAGCAGTGAGTCTCTCGGAGGGAACAATCAGCCCCAGCATTTT,CASSESLGGNNQPQHF
-,TRBV7-3,once,TRBJ2-3,TGTGCCAGCAGTTTCGGGGGGCTTAGCACAGATACGCAGTATTTT,CASSFGGLSTDTQYF
TRBD1,TRBV9,-,TRBJ1-6,TGTGCCAGCAGCGCCGGGACAGATAATTCACCCCTCCACTTT,CASSAGTDNSPLHF
TRBD2,TRBV4-2,-,TRBJ2-3,TGTGCCAGCAGCCAAGAGGGGACTAGCGCAGATACGCAGTATTTT,CASSQEGTSADTQYF
TRBD1,TRBV5-1,-,TRBJ1-1,TGCGCCAGTGCTCTGGGACAGGGTCATGAGAAAGCTTTCTTT,CASALGQGHEKAFF
-,TRBV6-5,-,TRBJ2-7,TGTGCCAGCAGCCCGGACAGAATAGCGTACGAGCAGTACTTC,CASSPDRIAYEQYF
-,TRBV27,-,TRBJ1-5,TGTGCCAGCAGTTTATCGGCGGTCGGAAATCAGCCCCAGCATTTT,CASSLSAVGNQPQHF
-,TRBV11-2,few,TRBJ2-4,TGTGCCAGCAGCTTTGCGGGTGTAGAAAACATTCAGTACTTC,CASSFAGVENIQYF
TRBD2,TRBV19,-,TRBJ2-7,TGTGCCAGTAGTGACCCCGGGTCGGGGGGTTCCTACGAGCAGTACTTC,CASSDPGSGGSYEQYF
TRBD1,TRBV2,-,TRBJ1-1,TGTGCCAGCAGTACCCGACAGGGGTTGAACACTGAAGCTTTCTTT,CASSTRQGLNTEAFF
TRBD2,TRBV19,-,TRBJ2-7,TGTGCCAGTAGTGGGACTAGCGTCTACGAGCAGTACTTC,CASSGTSVYEQYF
TRBD1,TRBV7-3,-,TRBJ1-1,TGTGCCAGCAGCTTGGTCAGACAGGGGAACACTGAAGCTTTCTTT,CASSLVRQGNTEAFF
TRBD1,TRBV7-3,-,TRBJ1-1,TGTGCCAGCAGCGCCTCAGGGGGGATGAACACTGAAGCTTTCTTT,CASSASGGMNTEAFF
TRBD1,TRBV18,-,TRBJ2-7,TGTGCCAGCCTCCGGGACAGGGGGAACGAGCAGTACTTC,CASLRDRGNEQYF
TRBD1,TRBV18,few,TRBJ2-7,TGTGCCAGCTCACCCGACAGGGGAACCAACGAGCAGTACTTC,CASSPDRGTNEQYF
-,TRBV19,-,TRBJ2-7,TGTGCCAGTAGGCCTATCGGGACTGTCGGATACGAGCAGTACTTC,CASRPIGTVGYEQYF
TRBD2,TRBV4-3,few,TRBJ2-3,TGCGCCAGCAGCCAAGATCGGCGGGCGGGGGAGGTAGATACGCAGTATTTT,CASSQDRRAGEVDTQYF
-,TRBV18,few,TRBJ2-7,TGTGCCAGCTCACCGAGGTCCGCTAACTACGAGCAGTACTTC,CASSPRSANYEQYF
-,TRBV7-9,once,TRBJ1-5,TGTGCCAGCAGCTTAGATACATCAGAACAGCCCCAGCATTTT,CASSLDTSEQPQHF
-,TRBV5-1,-,TRBJ1-1,TGCGCCAGCAGCTACGGACAGTCTGAAGCTTTCTTT,CASSYGQSEAFF
TRBD1,TRBV7-2,-,TRBJ2-7,TGTGCCAGCAGCTCTCTGGGACAGGGCTACGAGCAGTACTTC,CASSSLGQGYEQYF
TRBD2,TRBV28,-,TRBJ2-3,TGTGCCAGCAGGCGACTAGCAGTAGATACGCAGTATTTT,CASRRLAVDTQYF
TRBD2,TRBV4-2,-,TRBJ2-4,TGTGCCAGCAGCCTTCCACTAGCGGGGGACCGACGAACCACCAACATTCAGTACTTC,CASSLPLAGDRRTTNIQYF
-,TRBV6-5,-,TRBJ1-6,TGTGCCAGCAGTTACGGGCTTAATTCACCCCTCCACTTT,CASSYGLNSPLHF
-,TRBV6-5,-,TRBJ1-1,TGTGCCAGCAGTTACTCGAGGCTTCATGAAGCTTTCTTT,CASSYSRLHEAFF
TRBD1,TRBV5-5,few,TRBJ2-2,TGTGCCAGCAGCCAAAGGACAGGGTCCTGGACCGGGGAGCTGTTTTTT,CASSQRTGSWTGELFF
-,TRBV2,-,TRBJ2-2,TGTGCCAGCAGTGCGCAGGGGGGGAACACCGGGGAGCTGTTTTTT,CASSAQGGNTGELFF
-,TRBV15,few,TRBJ2-7,TGTGCCACCAGCAGCGGACAGAACTACGAGCAGTACTTC,CATSSGQNYEQYF
-,TRBV29-1,-,TRBJ2-6,TGCAGCGTTGTGGACAGCCACGGGCCGGGGGCCAACGTCCTGACTTTC,CSVVDSHGPGANVLTF
-,TRBV9,once,TRBJ2-3,TGTGCCAGCAGTCCCGAGGGGGGGGGCACAGATACGCAGTATTTT,CASSPEGGGTDTQYF
TRBD2,TRBV7-2,-,TRBJ2-1,TGTGCCAGCAGCTTACCCACACTAGCGGGGAGCCACAATGAGCAGTTCTTC,CASSLPTLAGSHNEQFF
TRBD1,TRBV27,-,TRBJ2-7,TGTGCCAGCAGCCAAGACAGGGGAAGACAGTACTTC,CASSQDRGRQYF
TRBD1,TRBV10-3,-,TRBJ2-7,TGTGCCATCAGTGAGTCCGGGGACAGGAGCTCCTACGAGCAGTACTTC,CAISESGDRSSYEQYF
TRBD2,TRBV7-9,-,TRBJ2-7,TGTGCCAGCACCCCTTTGGCGGGAGTGGCTGTCGAGCAGTACTTC,CASTPLAGVAVEQYF
TRBD2,TRBV5-1,-,TRBJ2-3,TGCGCCAGCAGCTTGATTAGCGGGAGCACAGATACGCAGTATTTT,CASSLISGSTDTQYF
TRBD1,TRBV29-1,-,TRBJ2-5,TGCAGCGTTGAAGGGACAGGGGCCCAAGAGACCCAGTACTTC,CSVEGTGAQETQYF
TRBD1,TRBV5-4,-,TRBJ2-3,TGTGCCAGCAGGGGACAGGGGACAGATACGCAGTATTTT,CASRGQGTDTQYF
-,TRBV4-3,-,TRBJ2-7,TGCGCCAGCAGCCAAGAATTACTAGTAGGCTACGAGCAGTACTTC,CASSQELLVGYEQYF
-,TRBV7-6,-,TRBJ2-1,TGTGCCAGCAAGGAGCTTTTTGGCGTCGGCAATGAGCAGTTCTTC,CASKELFGVGNEQFF
TRBD1,TRBV7-6,-,TRBJ2-7,TGTGCCAGTTCCGGGACAGGGGGCTTCGAGCAGTACTTC,CASSGTGGFEQYF
-,TRBV5-6,-,TRBJ2-7,TGTGCCAGCAGCTTGTCCTCAGGCTCCTACGAGCAGTACTTC,CASSLSSGSYEQYF
-,TRBV5-1,-,TRBJ1-1,TGCGCCAGCAGCTTGGATCCGGGGGGCACTGAAGCTTTCTTT,CASSLDPGGTEAFF
-,TRBV4-3,-,TRBJ2-2,TGCGCCAGCAGCCAACGGTCGACTCCTCACACCGGGGAGCTGTTTTTT,CASSQRSTPHTGELFF
TRBD2,TRBV5-1,once,TRBJ2-5,TGCGCCAGCAGCACGGGACTAGCGGGGGCTGGACAAGAGACCCAGTACTTC,CASSTGLAGAGQETQYF
-,TRBV9,-,TRBJ2-4,TGTGCCAGCAGCGTAGGAGGGTTGGACATTCAGTACTTC,CASSVGGLDIQYF
-,TRBV19,once,TRBJ1-4,TGTGCCAGTAGTAGGACAAATGAAAAACTGTTTTTT,CASSRTNEKLFF
TRBD1,TRBV5-1,-,TRBJ2-5,TGCGCCAGCAGCTTGGAACAGGGGTCCCAAGAGACCCAGTACTTC,CASSLEQGSQETQYF
-,TRBV29-1,-,TRBJ1-2,TGCAGCGTTGTGTCGGACAGCGGCAACTATGGCTACACCTTC,CSVVSDSGNYGYTF
TRBD2,TRBV5-1,-,TRBJ2-3,TGCGCCAGCAGCCAAGGGACTAGCGGAGATACGCAGTATTTT,CASSQGTSGDTQYF
TRBD1,TRBV5-1,-,TRBJ2-2,TGCGCCAGCAGCCTGGGACAGGGGTCGAACACCGGGGAGCTGTTTTTT,CASSLGQGSNTGELFF